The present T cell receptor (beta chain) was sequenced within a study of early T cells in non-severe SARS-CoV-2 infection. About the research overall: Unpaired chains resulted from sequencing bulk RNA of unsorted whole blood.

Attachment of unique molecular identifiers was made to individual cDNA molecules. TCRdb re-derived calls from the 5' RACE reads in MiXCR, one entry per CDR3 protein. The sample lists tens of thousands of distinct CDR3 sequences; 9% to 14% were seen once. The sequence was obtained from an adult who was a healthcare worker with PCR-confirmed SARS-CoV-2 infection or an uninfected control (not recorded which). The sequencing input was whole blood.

CDR3 sequence (DNA): TGCGCCAGCAGCCAAGGCGACAGGGCCACAGATACGCAGTATTTT. Translation gives CASSQGDRATDTQYF. The rearrangement uses TRBV4-1 and TRBJ2-3; 7 bases fit TRBD1. Losses at the gene ends were 1 base for V and 2 bases for J; bases not matched to a gene: 3. The CDR3 is made up of 15 amino acids. CDR1 is MGHRA and CDR2 is YSYEKL in the germline V gene.